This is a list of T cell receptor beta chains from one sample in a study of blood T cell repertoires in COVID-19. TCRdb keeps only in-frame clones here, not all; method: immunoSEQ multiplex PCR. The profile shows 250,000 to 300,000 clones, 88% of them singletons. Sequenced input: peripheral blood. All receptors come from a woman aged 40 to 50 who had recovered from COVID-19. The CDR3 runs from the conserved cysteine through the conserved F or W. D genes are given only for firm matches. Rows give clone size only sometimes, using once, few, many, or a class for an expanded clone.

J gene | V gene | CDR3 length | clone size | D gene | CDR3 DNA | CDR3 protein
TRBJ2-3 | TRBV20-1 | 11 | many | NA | TGCAGTGCTAGCGGTACAGATACGCAGTATTTT | CSASGTDTQYF
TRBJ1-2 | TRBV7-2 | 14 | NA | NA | TGTGCCAGCAGCTTAGATGACAGTGGCTATGGCTACACCTTC | CASSLDDSGYGYTF
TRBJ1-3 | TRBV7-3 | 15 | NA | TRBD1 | TGTGCCAGCAGCTCGCAGGGGGCGTCTGGAAACACCATATATTTT | CASSSQGASGNTIYF
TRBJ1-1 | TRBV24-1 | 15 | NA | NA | TGTGCCACCAGTGATTCCCAGGGGTTGGGTACTGAAGCTTTCTTT | CATSDSQGLGTEAFF
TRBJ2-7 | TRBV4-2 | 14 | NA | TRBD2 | TGTGCCAGCAGCCCGGGGGGGCTTACCTACGAGCAGTACTTC | CASSPGGLTYEQYF
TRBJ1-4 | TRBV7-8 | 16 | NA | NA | TGTGCCAGCAGCTTAGCGGGGGCGGCAGGCCCCGGAAAACTGTTTTTT | CASSLAGAAGPGKLFF
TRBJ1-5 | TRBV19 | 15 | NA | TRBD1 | TGTGCCAGTACCCCCAGGGGGACAGGGACTCAGCCCCAGCATTTT | CASTPRGTGTQPQHF
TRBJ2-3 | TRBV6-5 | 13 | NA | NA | TGTGCCAGCAGCCCCACAGGCACAGATACGCAGTATTTT | CASSPTGTDTQYF
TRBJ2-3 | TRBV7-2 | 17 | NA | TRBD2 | TGTGCCAGCACCCATCCGTTAGGACTAGCGGGAGCAGATACGCAGTATTTT | CASTHPLGLAGADTQYF
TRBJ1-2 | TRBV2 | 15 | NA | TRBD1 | TGTGCCAGTGGGGACAGGAGAACCCCTGGCTATGGCTACACCTTC | CASGDRRTPGYGYTF
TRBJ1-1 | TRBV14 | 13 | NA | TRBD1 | TGTGCCAGCAGCCAAGTCAGGGGGTCTAAGGCTTTCTTT | CASSQVRGSKAFF
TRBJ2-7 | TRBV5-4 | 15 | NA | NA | TGTGCCAGCACCCTGGGGGGTGCTGGCTCCTACGAGCAGTACTTC | CASTLGGAGSYEQYF
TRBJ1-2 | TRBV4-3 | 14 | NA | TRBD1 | TGCGCCAGCAGCCCTCAACAGGGGGCGGGTGGCTACACCTTC | CASSPQQGAGGYTF
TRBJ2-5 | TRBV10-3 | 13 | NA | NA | TGTGCCATCAGTGACCAGGACCAAGAGACCCAGTACTTC | CAISDQDQETQYF
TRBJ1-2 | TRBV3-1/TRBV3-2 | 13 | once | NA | TGTGCCAGCAGCCAAGGGGGCAGCTATGGCTACACCTTC | CASSQGGSYGYTF
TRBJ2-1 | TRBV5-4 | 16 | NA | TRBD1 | TGTGCCAGCAGCCCACCGCCGGGACAGGGGTGGGGTGAGCAGTTCTTC | CASSPPPGQGWGEQFF
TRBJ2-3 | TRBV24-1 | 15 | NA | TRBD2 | TGTGCCACCAGTGATAGGCGGGAGCTGGGAGATACGCAGTATTTT | CATSDRRELGDTQYF
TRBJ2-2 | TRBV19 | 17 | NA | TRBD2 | TGTGCCAGTAGTCCCCGACTAGCGGGAGGGCGGACCGGGGAGCTGTTTTTT | CASSPRLAGGRTGELFF
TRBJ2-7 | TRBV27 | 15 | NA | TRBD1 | TGTGCCAGCAGTTTGGGGGACAGGGGCCCATACGAGCAGTACTTC | CASSLGDRGPYEQYF
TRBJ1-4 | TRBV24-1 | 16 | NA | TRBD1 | TGTGCCACCAGTGATCCCCGGACAGGGAATGATGAAAAACTGTTTTTT | CATSDPRTGNDEKLFF
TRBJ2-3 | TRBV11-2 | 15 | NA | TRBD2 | TGTGCCAGCAGCCGACTAGCGGGAGGCACAGATACGCAGTATTTT | CASSRLAGGTDTQYF
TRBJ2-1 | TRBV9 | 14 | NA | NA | TGTGCCAGCAGCCCCGGATGGGCCCACAATGAGCAGTTCTTC | CASSPGWAHNEQFF
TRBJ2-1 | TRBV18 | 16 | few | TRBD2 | TGTGCCAGCTCCCTCCGGACTAGCCAAAATACCAATGAGCAGTTCTTC | CASSLRTSQNTNEQFF
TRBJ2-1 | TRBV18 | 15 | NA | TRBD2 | TGTGCCAGCTCACCCGGGACTAGCGTCTGGGATGAGCAGTTCTTC | CASSPGTSVWDEQFF
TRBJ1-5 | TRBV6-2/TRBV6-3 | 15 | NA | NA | TGTGCCAGCAGCCAGGGAATCGGGGGATCGCAGCCCCAGCATTTT | CASSQGIGGSQPQHF
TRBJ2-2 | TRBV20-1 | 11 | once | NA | TGCAGTGCTAGTCCAACCGGGGAGCTGTTTTTT | CSASPTGELFF
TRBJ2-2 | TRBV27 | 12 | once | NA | TGTGCCAGCAGTCCGGTCGCCGGGGAGCTGTTTTTT | CASSPVAGELFF
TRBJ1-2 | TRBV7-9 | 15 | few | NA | TGTGCCAGCAGCACGACCTCGGGCCTCGGGGAGGGCTACACCTTC | CASSTTSGLGEGYTF
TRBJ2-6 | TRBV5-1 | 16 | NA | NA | TGCGCCAGCAGCCCCCAGGGGAGCACTGGGGCCAACGTCCTGACTTTC | CASSPQGSTGANVLTF
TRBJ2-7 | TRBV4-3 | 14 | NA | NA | TGCGCCAGCAGCCAAGATGGGGCGGCCCTCGAGCAGTACTTC | CASSQDGAALEQYF
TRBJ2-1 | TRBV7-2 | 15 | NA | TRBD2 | TGTGCCAGCAGCTTAGCGGGAGGGACCTACAATGAGCAGTTCTTC | CASSLAGGTYNEQFF
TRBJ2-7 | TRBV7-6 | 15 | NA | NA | TGTGCCAGCAGCTCGGACAGTCTTAGCGCCTACGAGCAGTACTTC | CASSSDSLSAYEQYF